This TCR beta chain was sequenced for a study of response to subunit inactivated influenza vaccine. This clonotype was detected many times. Its cognate antigen is unknown. Whole-study results and caveats: It was suggested by the authors that few new T cells are recruited by each seasonal influenza vaccination.

One entry per CDR3 protein results from TCRdb running MiXCR on the RT-PCR reads. The table includes fewer than 700,000 distinct CDR3 sequences, 13% detected once. Sequenced here: PBMCs from blood, sampled 35 to 45 days after vaccination. The TCR originated in a man aged 50 or older who received an inactivated influenza vaccine.

CDR3 protein: CASSLRFPYEQYF. The CDR3 DNA follows: TGTGCCAGCTCGCTTAGGTTCCCCTACGAGCAGTACTTC. This sequence joins TRBV12-3 or TRBV12-4 and TRBJ2-7; D not certain. The V end was cut by 8 bases, the J end by 2 bases, with 13 bases between. The CDR3 runs to 13 residues.